This T cell receptor (beta chain) was sequenced during a study of blood T cell repertoires in COVID-19. With 6 bases clipped from V and 5 bases from J, the junction kept 3 bases outside the gene matches. CDR1 and CDR2 from the germline V gene are WSHSY and SAAADI. The CDR3 consists of 12 residues. The authors' processing: Reference gene primer amplification gave nucleated cell count estimates. The data were produced by immunoSEQ multiplex PCR, yet TCRdb's version contains in-frame clones alone and is incomplete. Clone size and the V and J calls come from that table; the DNA yielded D and trimming. The sample includes about 240,000 clones, around 89% of them seen just once.

The clonotype originates from a man in his forties who had recovered from COVID-19. The sequenced material came from PBMCs or T cells enriched from blood (not recorded which). The chain joins TRBV10-2 to TRBJ2-7, with TRBD1 matching over 8 bases. The CDR3 spells CASRDRAHEQYF. DNA for the CDR3: TGCGCCAGCAGGGACAGGGCCCACGAGCAGTACTTC.